This T cell receptor beta chain originates from a study of ipilimumab plus nivolumab after autologous stem cell transplantation. The wider study: Both relapsed and primary refractory DLBCL were included. Study-wide results and limits: Authors suggest TCR repertoire, Treg phenotype and gut microbiota support further study.

Ipilimumab, 1 mg/kg, started 14 to 28 days after autologous transplant. Dosing: nivolumab 3 mg/kg IV, weeks 1, 4, 7, 10, then every two weeks to week 26. Trimming removed 0 bases from V and 4 bases from J, with 6 bases in between. The CDR3 consists of 13 residues. Germline lookup yields CDR1 ENHRY and CDR2 SYGVKD. A remark on this clone: The antigen remains unidentified.

The table came from immunoSEQ multiplex PCR; TCRdb's copy has only in-frame clones and leaves some out. The sample includes roughly 9,700 clones, about 78% of them seen just once. The sample here was PBMCs, taken in a trial of ipilimumab plus nivolumab as post-transplant consolidation. The receptor was isolated from a male donor with diffuse large B-cell lymphoma. The rearrangement joins TRBV10-3 to TRBJ1-2, with D unclear. The CDR3: CAISESDGYGYTF. The CDR3 nucleotides are TGTGCCATCAGTGAGTCGGACGGCTATGGCTACACCTTC.